These T cell receptor beta chains were read from a single sample in a study of CD4 and CD8 cells across lung adenocarcinoma regions. Each CDR3 protein is one row after TCRdb ran MiXCR on the PCR reads. The sample has about 12,000 distinct CDR3 sequences; about 50% are singletons. Sample: CD8+ T cells from the margin of a lung tumor. The source is a male donor with lung adenocarcinoma. The CD4 and CD8 labels of this study may be unreliable. Both conserved end residues are part of each CDR3. A D gene is named only where the DNA matches it firmly. Only part of the rows carry a size: once, few, many, or a class if the clone is expanded.

TRBJ2-1	TRBV12-3/TRBV12-4	NA	NA	CASSFMGLRKQFF	TGTGCCAGCAGTTTCATGGGCCTTCGCAAGCAGTTCTTC
TRBJ2-7	TRBV6-1	NA	many	CASSEEYGTYEQYF	TGTGCCAGCAGTGAAGAGTACGGAACCTACGAGCAGTACTTC
TRBJ2-6	TRBV6-1	NA	NA	CASTGIGVGSGANVLYF	NA
TRBJ2-3	TRBV7-2	NA	once	CASSLIPHRETQYF	TGTGCCAGCAGCCTAATCCCCCACCGAGAGACGCAGTATTTC
TRBJ2-1	TRBV6-5	TRBD2	medium-sized	CASADSGSSYNEQFF	TGTGCCAGCGCCGATAGCGGGAGCTCCTACAATGAGCAGTTCTTC
TRBJ2-5	TRBV11-2	TRBD2	many	CASSPPTSGRPNEQYF	TGTGCCAGCAGCCCCCCCACTAGCGGGAGGCCGAATGAGCAGTACTTC
TRBJ2-1	TRBV11-3	TRBD2	few	CASSRGGEPYNEQFF	TGTGCCAGCAGCCGCGGGGGAGAACCCTACAATGAGCAGTTCTTC
TRBJ2-5	TRBV6-1	NA	NA	CACCAALLEREQDSQYF	TGTGCCTGCTGTGCGGCGCTTCTTGAACGAGAGCAAGATTCCCAGTACTTC
TRBJ2-1	TRBV6-1	TRBD1	medium-sized	CASSEAPQPLDRGSYNEQFF	TGTGCCAGCAGTGAAGCCCCCCAACCCCTAGACAGGGGAAGTTACAATGAGCAGTTCTTC
TRBJ2-5	TRBV6-4	NA	NA	CASRGRGGRDPETQYF	TGTGCCAGCAGGGGGAGAGGGGGACGGGACCCAGAGACGCAGTACTTC
TRBJ2-1	TRBV10-3	NA	many	CAISATGNEQFF	TGTGCCATCAGTGCAACAGGGAATGAGCAGTTCTTC
TRBJ2-1	TRBV4-1	NA	many	CASSQEIRRDGEQFF	TGCGCCAGCAGCCAAGAAATTAGGCGGGACGGTGAGCAGTTCTTC